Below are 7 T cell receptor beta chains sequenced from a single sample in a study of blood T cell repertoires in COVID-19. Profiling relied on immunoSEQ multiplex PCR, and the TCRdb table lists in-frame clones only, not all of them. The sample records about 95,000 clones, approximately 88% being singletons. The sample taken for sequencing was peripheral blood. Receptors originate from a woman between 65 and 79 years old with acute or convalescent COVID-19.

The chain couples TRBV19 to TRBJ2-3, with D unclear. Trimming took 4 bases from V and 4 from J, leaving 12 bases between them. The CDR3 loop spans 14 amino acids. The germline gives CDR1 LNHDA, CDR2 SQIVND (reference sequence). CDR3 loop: CASSTPKEADTQYF. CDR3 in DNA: TGTGCCAGTAGTACCCCTAAAGAAGCAGATACGCAGTATTTT.

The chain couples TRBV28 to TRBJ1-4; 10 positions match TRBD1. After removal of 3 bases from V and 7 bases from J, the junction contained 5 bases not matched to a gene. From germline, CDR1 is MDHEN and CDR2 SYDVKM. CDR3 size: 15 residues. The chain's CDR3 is CASSFLGTGVEKLFF. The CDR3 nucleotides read TGTGCCAGCAGTTTTTTGGGGACAGGGGTTGAAAAACTGTTTTTT.

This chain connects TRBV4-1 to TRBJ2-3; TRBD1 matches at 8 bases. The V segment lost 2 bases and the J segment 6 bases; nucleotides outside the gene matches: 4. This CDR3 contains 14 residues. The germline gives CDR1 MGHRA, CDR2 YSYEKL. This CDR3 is CASSQPGGPDTQYF. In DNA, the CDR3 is TGCGCCAGCAGCCAACCAGGGGGCCCCGATACGCAGTATTTT.

The DNA for the CDR3 is TGTGCCAGCAGCCTCCGGGACAGGGTTAATTCACCCCTCCACTTT. Amino acid sequence: CASSLRDRVNSPLHF. The chain recombines TRBV7-8 with TRBJ1-6, with 9 bases lining up with TRBD1. V was pared by 5 bases and J by 6 bases, with 5 bases of the junction left unmatched. Germline assignment: CDR1 SGHVS and CDR2 FQNEAQ. The CDR3 sequence is 15 residues long.

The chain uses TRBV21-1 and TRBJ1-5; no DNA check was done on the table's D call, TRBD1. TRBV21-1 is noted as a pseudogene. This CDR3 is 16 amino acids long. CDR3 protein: CASSNVPGISNQPQHF. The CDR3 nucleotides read TGTGCCAGCAGCAATGTCCCAGGGATCAGCAATCAGCCCCAGCATTTT.

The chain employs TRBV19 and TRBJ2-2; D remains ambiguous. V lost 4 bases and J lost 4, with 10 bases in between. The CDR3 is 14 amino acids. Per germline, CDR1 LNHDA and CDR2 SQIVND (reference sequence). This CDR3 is CASSTQSRTGELFF. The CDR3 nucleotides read TGTGCCAGTAGTACTCAGTCCCGCACCGGGGAGCTGTTTTTT.

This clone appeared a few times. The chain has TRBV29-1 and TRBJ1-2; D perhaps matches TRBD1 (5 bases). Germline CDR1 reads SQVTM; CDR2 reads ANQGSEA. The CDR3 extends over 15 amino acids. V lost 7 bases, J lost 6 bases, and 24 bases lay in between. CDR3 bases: TGCAGCGCGTCCTTTCTGGGGGGTGGGGTGCATGGCTACACCTTC. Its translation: CSASFLGGGVHGYTF.